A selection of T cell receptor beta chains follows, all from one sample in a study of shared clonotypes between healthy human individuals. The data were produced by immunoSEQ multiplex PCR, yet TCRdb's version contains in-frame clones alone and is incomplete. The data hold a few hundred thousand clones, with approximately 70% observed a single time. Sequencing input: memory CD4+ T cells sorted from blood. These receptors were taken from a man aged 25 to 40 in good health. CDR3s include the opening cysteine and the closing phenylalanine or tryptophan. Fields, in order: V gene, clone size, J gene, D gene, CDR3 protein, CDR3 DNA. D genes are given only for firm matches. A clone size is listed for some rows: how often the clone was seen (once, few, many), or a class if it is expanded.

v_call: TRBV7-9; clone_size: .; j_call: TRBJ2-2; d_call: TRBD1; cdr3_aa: CASSPISRQGAGGELFF; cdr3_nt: TGTGCCAGCAGCCCAATATCCCGACAGGGGGCCGGCGGGGAGCTGTTTTTT
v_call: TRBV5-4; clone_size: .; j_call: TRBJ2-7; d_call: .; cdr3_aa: CASSQYPQQYF; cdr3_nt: TGTGCCAGCAGCCAGTACCCGCAGCAGTACTTC
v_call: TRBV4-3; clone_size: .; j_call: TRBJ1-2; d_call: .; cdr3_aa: CASSQDQARIYGYTF; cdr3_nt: TGCGCCAGCAGCCAAGATCAAGCCAGGATCTATGGCTACACCTTC
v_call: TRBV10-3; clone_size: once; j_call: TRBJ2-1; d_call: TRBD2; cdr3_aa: CAISESGLAYNEQFF; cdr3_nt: TGTGCCATCAGTGAGTCGGGACTAGCGTACAATGAGCAGTTCTTC
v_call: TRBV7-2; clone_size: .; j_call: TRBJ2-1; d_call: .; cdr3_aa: CASSWGTSIGEQFF; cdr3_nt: TGTGCCAGCAGCTGGGGGACGTCCATAGGTGAGCAGTTCTTC
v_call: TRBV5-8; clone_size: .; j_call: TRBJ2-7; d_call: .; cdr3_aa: CASSRTPGVWSYEQYF; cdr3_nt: TGTGCCAGCAGCAGGACCCCGGGAGTATGGTCGTACGAGCAGTACTTC
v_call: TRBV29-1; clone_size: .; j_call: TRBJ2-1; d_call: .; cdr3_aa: CSAASVDEQFF; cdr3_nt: TGCAGCGCCGCCTCGGTGGATGAGCAGTTCTTC
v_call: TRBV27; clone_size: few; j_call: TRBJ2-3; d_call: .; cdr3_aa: CASSLRTRAQNTDTQYF; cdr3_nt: TGTGCCAGCAGTTTACGGACAAGGGCCCAAAACACAGATACGCAGTATTTT
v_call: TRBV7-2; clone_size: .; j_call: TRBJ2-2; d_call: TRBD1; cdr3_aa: CASSPRRDRATGELFF; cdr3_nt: TGTGCCAGCAGCCCTCGCCGGGACAGGGCCACCGGGGAGCTGTTTTTT
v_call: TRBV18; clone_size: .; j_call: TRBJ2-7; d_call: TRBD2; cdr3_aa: CASSPGLTGGPHEQYF; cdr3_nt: TGTGCCAGCTCACCGGGTTTAACGGGAGGGCCCCACGAGCAGTACTTC
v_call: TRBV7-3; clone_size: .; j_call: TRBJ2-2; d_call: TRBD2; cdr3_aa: CASSKTSGRAGELFF; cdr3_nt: TGTGCCAGCAGCAAGACTAGCGGGAGGGCCGGGGAGCTGTTTTTT
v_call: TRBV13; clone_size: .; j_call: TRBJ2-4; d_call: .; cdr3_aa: CASSLGGKAGWGKNIQYF; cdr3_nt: TGTGCCAGCAGCTTAGGCGGAAAAGCGGGTTGGGGCAAAAACATTCAGTACTTC
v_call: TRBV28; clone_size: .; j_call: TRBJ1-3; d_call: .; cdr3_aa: CASSLSGSGNTIYF; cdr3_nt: TGTGCCAGCAGTTTATCTGGCTCTGGAAACACCATATATTTT
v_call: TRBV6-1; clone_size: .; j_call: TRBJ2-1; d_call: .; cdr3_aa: CASSEWREQFF; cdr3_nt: TGTGCCAGCAGTGAATGGCGTGAGCAGTTCTTC
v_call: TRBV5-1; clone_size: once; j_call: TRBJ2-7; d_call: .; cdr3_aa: CASSLTGRFHEQYF; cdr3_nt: TGCGCCAGCAGCTTGACGGGACGGTTCCACGAGCAGTACTTC
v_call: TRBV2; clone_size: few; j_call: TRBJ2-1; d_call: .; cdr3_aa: CASRDTGTQQFF; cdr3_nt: TGTGCCAGCAGGGATACCGGGACACAGCAGTTCTTC
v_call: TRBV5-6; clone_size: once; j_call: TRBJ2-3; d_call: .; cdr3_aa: CASSLEVRESTDTQYF; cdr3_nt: TGTGCCAGCAGCTTGGAGGTTCGGGAGAGCACAGATACGCAGTATTTT
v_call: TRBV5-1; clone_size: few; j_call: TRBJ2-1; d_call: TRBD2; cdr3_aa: CASSPRGGTYNEQFF; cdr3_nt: TGCGCCAGCAGCCCGCGGGGGGGGACCTACAATGAGCAGTTCTTC
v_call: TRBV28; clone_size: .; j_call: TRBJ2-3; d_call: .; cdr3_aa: CASSFFGGHTDTQYF; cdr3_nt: TGTGCCAGCAGTTTCTTTGGGGGACACACAGATACGCAGTATTTT
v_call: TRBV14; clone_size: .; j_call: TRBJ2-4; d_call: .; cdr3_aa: CASSQGGTVAKNIQYF; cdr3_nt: TGTGCCAGCAGCCAAGGCGGGACAGTAGCCAAAAACATTCAGTACTTC
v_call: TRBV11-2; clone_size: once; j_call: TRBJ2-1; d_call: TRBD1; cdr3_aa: CASSLVGTGYYNEQFF; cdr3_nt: TGTGCCAGCAGCTTAGTGGGGACAGGGTATTACAATGAGCAGTTCTTC
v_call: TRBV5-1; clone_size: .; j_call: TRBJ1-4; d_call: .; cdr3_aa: CASSLSGEPGSEKLFF; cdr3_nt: TGCGCCAGCAGCCTCAGCGGGGAACCTGGTAGTGAAAAACTGTTTTTT
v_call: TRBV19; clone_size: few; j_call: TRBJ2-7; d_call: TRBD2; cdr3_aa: CASSIVAHRGRGRDEQYF; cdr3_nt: TGTGCCAGTAGTATAGTTGCCCATCGCGGGAGGGGACGGGACGAGCAGTACTTC
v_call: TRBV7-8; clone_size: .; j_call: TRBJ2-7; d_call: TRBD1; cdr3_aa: CASSTGGLSEQYF; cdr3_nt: TGTGCCAGCAGCACAGGGGGACTCTCCGAGCAGTACTTC
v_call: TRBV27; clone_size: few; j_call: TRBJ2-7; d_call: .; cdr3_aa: CASIDGTSYEQYF; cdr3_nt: TGTGCCAGCATTGACGGGACCTCCTACGAGCAGTACTTC
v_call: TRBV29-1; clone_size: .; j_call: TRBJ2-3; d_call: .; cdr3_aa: CSVEPGSDTQYF; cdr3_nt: TGCAGCGTTGAGCCGGGTTCAGATACGCAGTATTTT
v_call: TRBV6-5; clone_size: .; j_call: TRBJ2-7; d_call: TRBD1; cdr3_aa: CASSFSGTGGLEQYF; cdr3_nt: TGTGCCAGCAGTTTCTCCGGGACAGGGGGCCTCGAGCAGTACTTC
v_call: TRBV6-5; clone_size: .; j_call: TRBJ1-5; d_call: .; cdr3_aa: CASSQHSNQPQHF; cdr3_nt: TGTGCCAGCAGTCAACACAGCAATCAGCCCCAGCATTTT
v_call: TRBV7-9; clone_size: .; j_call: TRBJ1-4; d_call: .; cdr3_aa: CASSGSGGHIEKLFF; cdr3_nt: TGTGCCAGCAGCGGCAGCGGGGGGCATATTGAAAAACTGTTTTTT
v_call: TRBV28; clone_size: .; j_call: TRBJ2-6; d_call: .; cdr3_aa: CASGRGSGANVLTF; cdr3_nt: TGTGCCAGCGGAAGGGGATCTGGGGCCAACGTCCTGACTTTC
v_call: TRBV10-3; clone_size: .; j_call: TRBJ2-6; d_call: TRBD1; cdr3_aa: CATQTGVSSGANVLTF; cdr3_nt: TGTGCCACCCAGACAGGGGTTAGCTCTGGGGCCAACGTCCTGACTTTC
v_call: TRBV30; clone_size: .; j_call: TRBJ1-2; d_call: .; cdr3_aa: CAWSRTEVLYGYTF; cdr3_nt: TGTGCCTGGAGTAGGACAGAAGTCCTCTATGGCTACACCTTC
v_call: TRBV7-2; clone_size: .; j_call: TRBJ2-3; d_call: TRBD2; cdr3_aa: CASNPTGTSGTDTQYF; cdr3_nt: TGTGCCAGCAACCCCACCGGGACTAGCGGCACAGATACGCAGTATTTT
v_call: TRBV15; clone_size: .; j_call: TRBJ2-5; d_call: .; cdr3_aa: CATSRQLQETQYF; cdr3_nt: TGTGCCACCAGCAGACAGCTTCAAGAGACCCAGTACTTC
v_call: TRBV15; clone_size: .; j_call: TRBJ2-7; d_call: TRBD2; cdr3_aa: CATSRGTSGLVYEQYF; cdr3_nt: TGTGCCACCAGCAGAGGGACTAGCGGCCTGGTCTACGAGCAGTACTTC
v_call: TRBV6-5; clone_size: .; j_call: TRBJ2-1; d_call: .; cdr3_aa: CASSTRSEQFF; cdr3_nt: TGTGCCAGCAGCACCCGGAGTGAGCAGTTCTTC